This T cell receptor beta chain was captured by sequencing in a study of blood T cell repertoires in COVID-19. Across the whole study: Sites across the United States, Italy and Spain contributed samples from acute and convalescent COVID-19. Nucleic acid was either cDNA or gDNA, and it came from T cells, B-cell-depleted T cells, or PBMCs.

This CDR3 is built from 14 residues. In the study's own analysis: Nucleated cell counts were estimated from reference gene primer amplification. The table came from immunoSEQ multiplex PCR; TCRdb's copy has only in-frame clones and leaves some out. V and J calls and clone size are those listed in that table; D and trimming were worked out from the DNA. This table holds about 88,000 clones, about 88% found once. The clonotype was recovered from a woman older than 75 with active COVID-19. This rearrangement joins TRBV21-1 to TRBJ2-1; the table gives TRBD2 as D, unverified against the DNA. TRBV21-1 is a pseudogene segment. Input material: peripheral blood. This CDR3 reads CASSTRETSHEQFF. CDR3 DNA: TGTGCCAGCAGCACCCGGGAGACTAGCCATGAGCAGTTCTTC.